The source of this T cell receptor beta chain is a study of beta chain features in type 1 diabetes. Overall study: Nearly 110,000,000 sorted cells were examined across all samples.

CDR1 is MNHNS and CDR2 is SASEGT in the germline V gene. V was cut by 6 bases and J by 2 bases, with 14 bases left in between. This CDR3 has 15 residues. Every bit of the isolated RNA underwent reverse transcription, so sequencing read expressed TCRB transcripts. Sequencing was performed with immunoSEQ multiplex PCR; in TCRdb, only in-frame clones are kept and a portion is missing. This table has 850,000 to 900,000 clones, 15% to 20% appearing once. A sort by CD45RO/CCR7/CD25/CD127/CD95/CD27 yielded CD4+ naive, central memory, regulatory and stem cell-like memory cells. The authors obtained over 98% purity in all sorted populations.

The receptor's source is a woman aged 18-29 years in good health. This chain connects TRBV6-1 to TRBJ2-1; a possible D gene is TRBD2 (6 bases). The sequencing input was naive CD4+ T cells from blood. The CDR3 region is CASSPGLLTYNEQFF. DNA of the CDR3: TGTGCCAGCAGCCCGGGACTCCTTACCTACAATGAGCAGTTCTTC.